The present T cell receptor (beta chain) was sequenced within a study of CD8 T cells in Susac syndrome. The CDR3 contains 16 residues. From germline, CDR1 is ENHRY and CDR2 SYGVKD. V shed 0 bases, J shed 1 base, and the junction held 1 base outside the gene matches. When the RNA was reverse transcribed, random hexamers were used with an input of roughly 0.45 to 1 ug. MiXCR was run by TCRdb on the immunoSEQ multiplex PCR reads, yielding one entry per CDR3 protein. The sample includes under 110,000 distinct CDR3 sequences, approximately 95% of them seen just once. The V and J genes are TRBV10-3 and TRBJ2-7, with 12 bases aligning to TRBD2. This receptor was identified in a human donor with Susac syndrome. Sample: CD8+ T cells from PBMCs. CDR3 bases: TGTGCCATCAGTGAGTCGACTAGCGGGGGTTCCTACGAGCAGTACTTC. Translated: CAISESTSGGSYEQYF.